This passage covers 10 T cell receptor beta chains from one sample sequenced in a study of PD-1 blockade in classical Hodgkin lymphoma. Generated by immunoSEQ multiplex PCR, the TCRdb table keeps only in-frame clones and is missing some. Of 9,500 to 13,000 clones listed, 74% are singletons. Sample time point: cycle 4 day 1 (C4D1), after five to seven weeks of nivolumab. Each and every patient relapsed after autologous stem cell transplantation, and patients got differing brentuximab vedotin exposure. From thawed PBMCs, CD4+ T cells were purified using magnetic negative selection. Sequenced material: CD4+ T cells from blood, taken before the fourth cycle of nivolumab. The receptors stem from a human donor with classical Hodgkin lymphoma.

The V call is TRBV2, the J call TRBJ2-7; the match to TRBD1 covers 8 bases. The CDR3 totals 14 residues. Trimming at V came to 7 bases and at J to 5 bases, leaving 10 bases not matched to a gene. The V gene's germline CDR1 is SNHLY and CDR2 FYNNEI. The CDR3 reads CASTFDRGGDEQYF. The CDR3 coding sequence is TGTGCCAGCACTTTTGACAGGGGTGGGGACGAGCAGTACTTC.

The chain carries TRBV27 and TRBJ1-6; 9 nucleotides line up with TRBD1. The CDR3 has 13 amino acids. Germline V gene sequence: CDR1 MNHEY, CDR2 SMNVEV (reference sequence). V gave up 10 bases and J gave up 5 bases; unmatched junction bases: 3. CDR3 protein: CATRTGDNSPLHF. Written as DNA, the CDR3 is TGTGCCACCCGGACAGGGGATAATTCACCCCTCCACTTT.

V and J are TRBV7-9 and TRBJ1-2, with TRBD1 identical over 7 bases. The germline CDR1 and CDR2 sequences are SEHNR and FQNEAQ (reference sequence). Trimming removed 3 bases from V and 6 bases from J; junction bases left unmatched: 10. The CDR3 is made up of 15 amino acids. The CDR3: CASSFEGRGFHGYTF. In DNA, the CDR3 is TGTGCCAGCAGCTTTGAAGGCAGGGGGTTCCATGGCTACACCTTC.

The rearrangement uses TRBV6-6 and TRBJ1-5; D is unresolved. Germline values: CDR1 MNHNY, CDR2 SVGAGI (reference sequence). V gave up 7 bases and J gave up 4 bases, with 8 bases separating them. This CDR3 spans 12 amino acids. CDR3 sequence reads: CASTSRNQPQHF. CDR3 coding DNA: TGTGCCAGCACCTCACGGAATCAGCCCCAGCATTTT.

This clone occurred a few times. This chain links TRBV28 with TRBJ2-5, with a tentative D call TRBD1 (6 bases). Trimming stripped 5 bases from V and 4 bases from J, with 17 bases between. CDR1 is MDHEN, CDR2 SYDVKM, per germline. The CDR3 is made up of 15 amino acids. CDR3 nucleotides: TGTGCCAGCAGTGGGGGCAGGGGTTGGGGAGAGACCCAGTACTTC. This sequence encodes CASSGGRGWGETQYF. Based on the CDR3 plus reference TRBV28 and TRBJ2-5, the full variable domain is DVKVTQSSRYLVKRTGEKVFLECVQDMDHENMFWYRQDPGLGLRLIYFSYDVKMKEKGDIPEGYSVSREKKERFSLILESASTNQTSMYLCASSGGRGWGETQYFGPGTRLLVL.

The genes are TRBV7-6 and TRBJ2-2, with D hard to call. Germline assignment: CDR1 SGHVS and CDR2 FNYEAQ. The CDR3 totals 14 residues. Trimming left V 2 bases short and J 2 bases short, with 6 bases between. Here the CDR3 reads CASSLLSNTGELFF. The CDR3 DNA follows: TGTGCCAGCAGCTTACTCTCAAACACCGGGGAGCTGTTTTTT.

CDR3 loop: CASSVTPRGQFF. The CDR3 DNA reads as TGTGCCAGCAGTGTCACTCCTCGGGGGCAGTTCTTC. V is TRBV2 and J is TRBJ2-1, with D possibly being TRBD2 (5 bases). Trimming pared 4 bases from V and 12 bases from J, leaving 13 bases between. Per germline, CDR1 SNHLY and CDR2 FYNNEI. This CDR3 is built from 12 residues.

This chain connects TRBV6-5 to TRBJ2-3; perhaps D is TRBD1 or TRBD2 (5 bases each). This CDR3 has 15 amino acids. In germline, CDR1 is MNHEY, CDR2 SVGAGI. The V gene lost 0 bases and the J gene lost 2 bases, with 9 bases spanning the gap. This CDR3 reads CASSYSGVLTDTQYF. The CDR3 DNA is TGTGCCAGCAGTTACTCGGGGGTCCTCACAGATACGCAGTATTTT.

This clone was observed once. The genes are TRBV28 and TRBJ1-5; TRBD1 matches 9 bases. J lost 6 bases, V lost 6 bases, and 9 bases had no gene match. Germline lookup yields CDR1 MDHEN and CDR2 SYDVKM. CDR3 length: 15 amino acids. The CDR3 sequence: CASRKQGASIQPQHF. CDR3 nucleotides: TGTGCCAGCAGGAAACAGGGGGCGAGTATTCAGCCCCAGCATTTT.

This clone was observed a few times. This sequence joins TRBV9 and TRBJ2-2, with 8 bases aligning to TRBD2. The CDR3 length is 18 residues. Trimming removed 3 bases from V and 7 bases from J; junction bases left unmatched: 17. CDR1 and CDR2 (germline): SGDLS, YYNGEE. The CDR3 reads CASSEGGGTRIFGGELFF. The CDR3 coding sequence is TGTGCCAGCAGCGAGGGGGGAGGGACTAGAATTTTCGGCGGGGAGCTGTTTTTT. Looking up the rest from reference TRBV9 and TRBJ2-2 gives the full variable domain: DSGVTQTPKHLITATGQRVTLRCSPRSGDLSVYWYQQSLDQGLQFLIQYYNGEERAKGNILERFSAQQFPDLHSELNLSSLELGDSALYFCASSEGGGTRIFGGELFFGEGSRLTVL.